Considering frequency, the clone carrying this T cell receptor beta chain is medium-sized. Its antigen is still unknown. The germline CDR1 and CDR2 sequences are LNHDA and SQIVND (reference sequence). This CDR3 contains 16 residues. The authors prepared UMI-labeled TRB cDNA libraries by 5' RACE. TCRdb re-called the 5' RACE reads and shows each CDR3 protein once, DNA omitted. This table lists under 6,000 distinct CDR3 sequences. The sample comes from a study of CXCR3-negative and CXCR3-positive naive CD8 T cells. As for the study in general: Libraries each contributed about 1.5 +/- 0.3 million TRB reads, for around 150 million in total. Findings and limits, study-wide: With CXCR3 expression partially decreased after cryopreservation, most assays relied on fresh PBMCs. Relative to CXCR3-negative naive cells, CXCR3-positive naive cells had more hydrophobic TRB CDR3s. Whereas both naive subsets had comparably high diversity, memory CD8+ cells had much lower diversity.

The sequenced sample was naive CXCR3+ CD8+ T cells from blood. The subset is: CD45RO-CCR7+CD27+CD95- naive CD8+ T cells expressing CXCR3 (TNR3+). The clonotype comes from a human donor in good health. Some clones in this sample may be carry-over from other donors' samples. The chain uses TRBV19 and TRBJ2-7; lacking DNA, the TRBD2 call made by TCRdb goes unchecked. CDR3 in amino acids: CASSMRADRSAYEQYF. Combining the CDR3 with reference TRBV19 and TRBJ2-7 gives the whole variable domain DGGITQSPKYLFRKEGQNVTLSCEQNLNHDAMYWYRQDPGQGLRLIYYSQIVNDFQKGDIAEGYSVSREKKESFPLTVTSAQKNPTAFYLCASSMRADRSAYEQYFGPGTRLTVT.